This T cell receptor beta chain was captured in a study of blood T cells in healthy people across ages. Study conclusions and caveats: Older age coincided with a roughly linear decline in TCR beta diversity per million T cells. Donors of long life had a larger count of naive CD4+ cells and greater diversity than aged donors.

V lost 2 bases and J 0 bases, leaving 17 bases between the germline ends. The CDR3 sequence is 18 residues long. A remark on this clonotype: As yet, its antigen is unknown.

PBMCs numbering at least 7 million were isolated per sample. Through a sample-barcoded 5' primer and a J-beta primer mix, a second PCR was run for roughly 6 to 11 cycles. Via MiXCR, TCRdb re-called the 5' RACE reads, giving one row per CDR3 protein. Among nearly 800,000 distinct CDR3 sequences, 56% were seen once, and the ten largest hold around 25%. The chain has TRBV12-3 or TRBV12-4 and TRBJ1-3; D not certain. This clonotype was sampled from a middle-aged man in good health. Sequencing was done on a sample of blood. In nucleotides, the CDR3 is TGTGCCAGCAGTTTATTCGGCCCGGGGTCGAGCTCTGGAAACACCATATATTTT. Its protein is CASSLFGPGSSSGNTIYF.